What follows are 9 T cell receptor beta chains derived from one specimen sequenced in a study of early T cells in non-severe SARS-CoV-2 infection. One entry per CDR3 protein results from TCRdb running MiXCR on the 5' RACE reads. The profile shows roughly 40,000 distinct CDR3 sequences, 6% to 6.5% of them singletons. Source material: whole blood. These receptor sequences come from an adult who was a healthcare worker with PCR-confirmed SARS-CoV-2 infection or an uninfected control (not recorded which).

The chain links TRBV6-6 to TRBJ1-4, with 9 bases identical to TRBD1. After removal of 2 bases from V and 7 bases from J, the junction contained 5 bases not matched to a gene. This CDR3 contains 15 residues. In germline, CDR1 is MNHNY, CDR2 SVGAGI (reference sequence). The CDR3 coding sequence is TGTGCCAGCAGTTACCCCGGACAGGGGTTTGAAAAACTGTTTTTT. Protein: CASSYPGQGFEKLFF.

V and J are TRBV20-1 and TRBJ2-7; no reliable D call. The germline V gene has CDR1 DFQATT and CDR2 SNEGSKA (reference sequence). The CDR3 length is 13 residues. Trimming took off 0 bases at V and 4 bases at J, with 10 bases between the two ends. CDR3 protein: CSARESLVYEQYF. In nucleotides, the CDR3 is TGCAGTGCTAGAGAGAGTTTGGTGTACGAGCAGTACTTC.

This clonotype has only a few counts. The chain carries TRBV28 and TRBJ1-1, with a possible D match to TRBD1 (5 bases). V lost 7 bases to trimming and J lost 1 base, with 10 bases between them. The germline V gene encodes CDR1 MDHEN and CDR2 SYDVKM. The CDR3 loop spans 13 amino acids. The DNA for the CDR3 is TGTGCCAGCATCGGCGGGGGGAACACTGAAGCTTTCTTT. Its translation is CASIGGGNTEAFF.

As regards this clonotype: It may be a read error: a sequence one base away is much more abundant. The chain uses TRBV27 and TRBJ2-2; 8 nucleotides match TRBD1. The CDR3 sequence is 16 residues long. Germline CDR1 MNHEY, CDR2 SMNVEV (reference sequence). The CDR3 sequence is CVSSKKRQGYGGELFF. The CDR3 DNA is TGTGTCAGCAGCAAGAAAAGACAGGGGTATGGCGGGGAGCTGTTTTTT.

Within the sample, this clonotype is medium-sized (0.01 to 0.1%). The chain uses TRBV4-1 and TRBJ2-1; tentatively, D is TRBD2 (5 bases). Germline V CDR1 and CDR2: MGHRA, YSYEKL. V lost 0 bases and J 8 bases, leaving 20 bases between the germline ends. CDR3 size: 17 residues. This CDR3 is CASSQEGSPGPGDEQFF. The CDR3 coding sequence is TGCGCCAGCAGCCAAGAGGGCAGTCCGGGCCCCGGGGATGAGCAGTTCTTC.

This clonotype was seen ten or more times. The rearrangement uses TRBV6-5 and TRBJ2-5, with TRBD2 identical over 8 bases. The CDR3 covers 13 residues. CDR1 MNHEY and CDR2 SVGAGI come from the germline V gene. The ends lost 2 bases at V and 4 bases at J; junction bases unmatched: 0. Written as DNA, the CDR3 is TGTGCCAGCAGTTACGCGGGGGGAGAGACCCAGTACTTC. Its protein product is CASSYAGGETQYF.

This clonotype was counted at least ten times. V usage is TRBV12-3 or TRBV12-4 and J usage is TRBJ2-3; 11 bases agree with TRBD2. V shed 6 bases, J shed 5 bases, and the junction held 4 bases outside the gene matches. This CDR3 spans 14 amino acids. The CDR3 DNA follows: TGTGCCAGCAGCACTAGCGGGGGTGGAGATACGCAGTATTTT. Its translation: CASSTSGGGDTQYF.

The rearrangement joins TRBV6-2 or TRBV6-3 to TRBJ2-1; 15 nucleotides line up with TRBD2. V lost 1 base to trimming and J lost 0 bases; unmatched junction nucleotides: 4. The CDR3 covers 19 residues. Germline lookup yields CDR1 MNHEY and CDR2 SVGEGT. The CDR3 region is CASSYFGLAGGSSYNEQFF. The CDR3 nucleotides are TGTGCCAGCAGTTACTTCGGACTAGCGGGGGGGAGCTCCTACAATGAGCAGTTCTTC.

A few counts support this clonotype. The chain links TRBV27 to TRBJ1-5; TRBD1 agrees at 7 bases. Germline V lookup: CDR1 MNHEY, CDR2 SMNVEV (reference sequence). The CDR3 spans 14 residues. Unmatched junction bases numbered 5, after V lost 5 bases and J lost 4 bases. In DNA form, the CDR3 reads TGTGCCAGCAGTCTACAGGGGCCGAATCAGCCCCAGCATTTT. This sequence encodes CASSLQGPNQPQHF.